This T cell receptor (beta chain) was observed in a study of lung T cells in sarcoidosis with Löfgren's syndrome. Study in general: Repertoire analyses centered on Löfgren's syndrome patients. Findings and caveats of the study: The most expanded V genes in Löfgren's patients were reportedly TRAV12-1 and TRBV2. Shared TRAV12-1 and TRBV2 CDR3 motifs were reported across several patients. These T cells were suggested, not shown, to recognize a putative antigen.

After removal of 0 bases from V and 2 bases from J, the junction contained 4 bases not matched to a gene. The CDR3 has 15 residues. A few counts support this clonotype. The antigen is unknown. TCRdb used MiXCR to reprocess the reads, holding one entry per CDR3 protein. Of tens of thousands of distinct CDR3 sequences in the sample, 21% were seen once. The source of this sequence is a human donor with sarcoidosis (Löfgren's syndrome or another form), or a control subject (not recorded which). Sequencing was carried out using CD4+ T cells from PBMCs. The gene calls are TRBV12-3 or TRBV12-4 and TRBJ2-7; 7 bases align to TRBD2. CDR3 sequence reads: CASSLASGAAYEQYF. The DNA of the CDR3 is TGTGCCAGCAGTTTAGCGAGCGGGGCGGCCTACGAGCAGTACTTC.